Sequencing of this T cell receptor (beta chain) was carried out in a study of CD8 T cells in ankylosing spondylitis (dated by TCRdb to 2017 to 2019). At the level of the whole study: The study profiled T cell receptor beta repertoires in healthy donors and ankylosing spondylitis patients to find disease-linked TCR variants. The full study cohort comprised about 24 ankylosing spondylitis patients and roughly 110 healthy donors. Peripheral blood was sampled, and synovial fluid was additionally collected from ankylosing spondylitis patients.

The germline V gene provides CDR1 SGHDT and CDR2 YYEEEE. Including the terminal cysteine and phenylalanine, the CDR3 comprises 14 residues. Only the CDR3 part of the read is kept: 42 bases, read in frame from the first base. V and J lose 0 bases and 0 bases, and a span of 7 bases separates them. The data were produced on an Illumina HiSeq 2500. Quantitative 5'-RACE with molecular barcodes was the method used to prepare the TCR beta libraries. The study's processing was this. To identify disease-linked TCR variants, a new computational method was used, one built on a probabilistic model of VDJ rearrangement. The public reads were quality trimmed at Q25 with fastp and then assembled into clones with MiXCR by TCRdb, keeping productive beta chains. One record per CDR3 amino acid sequence lists the most common genes and DNA. TCRdb assigned the V and J calls; the authors' analysis was not used. This sample gives around 890,000 distinct CDR3 sequences in total; roughly 10% of them show up just once. The top ten clonotypes cover about 0.49% of the sample.

Summary of the overall study and its limitations: Some motif variants were previously reported in synovial fluid and blood of reactive arthritis patients, suggesting common disease-initiation mechanisms. A TCR beta motif of about 8 highly homologous amino acid variants appeared characteristic of blood from ankylosing spondylitis patients. Significant enrichment of the disease-linked clones was reported in matched synovial fluid samples from ankylosing spondylitis patients. In peripheral blood, the disease-linked clones were found at relatively low frequencies and had a CD8+ phenotype.

This clonotype was counted ten times or more. The antigen this receptor binds is unknown. It has no much larger one-base neighbor in the sample; base qualities were not kept. Recombination connected TRBV5-6 to TRBJ2-7, with no confidently assigned D gene. The sequenced sample consisted of blood, either unsorted or a sorted T cell fraction (not recorded which). This sequence was found in a male donor with ankylosing spondylitis. Here the CDR3 is given as CASSLDPASYEQYF. The base sequence is TGTGCCAGCAGCTTGGACCCAGCCTCCTACGAGCAGTACTTC.